A single T cell receptor beta chain is shown here with its context. No antigen is known for it. The data are from a study of glioma-infiltrating T cells. TCR alpha and beta CDR3 regions were amplified from RNA using iRepertoire nested multiplex PCR. TCRdb independently ran MiXCR on the multiplex PCR reads; one entry per CDR3 protein. This sample has approximately 140,000 distinct CDR3 sequences, with around 25% found just once. The germline V gene has CDR1 MNHNY and CDR2 SVGAGI (reference sequence). Trimming stripped 2 bases from V and 7 bases from J, with 9 bases between. The CDR3 contains 14 residues. General study findings and limits: Tissue and blood shared very few CDR3 sequences.

This clonotype was sampled from a human donor with low-grade glioma or glioblastoma, undergoing nonglioma brain surgery, or in good health (not recorded which). V usage is TRBV6-6 and J usage is TRBJ1-6, with D possibly TRBD1 on 5 matching bases. Material for sequencing was glioma tissue, nonneoplastic brain tissue, or PBMCs (not recorded which). CDR3 sequence: CASSYPTGNSPLHF. The DNA for the CDR3 is TGTGCCAGCAGTTACCCCACAGGAAATTCACCCCTCCACTTT.